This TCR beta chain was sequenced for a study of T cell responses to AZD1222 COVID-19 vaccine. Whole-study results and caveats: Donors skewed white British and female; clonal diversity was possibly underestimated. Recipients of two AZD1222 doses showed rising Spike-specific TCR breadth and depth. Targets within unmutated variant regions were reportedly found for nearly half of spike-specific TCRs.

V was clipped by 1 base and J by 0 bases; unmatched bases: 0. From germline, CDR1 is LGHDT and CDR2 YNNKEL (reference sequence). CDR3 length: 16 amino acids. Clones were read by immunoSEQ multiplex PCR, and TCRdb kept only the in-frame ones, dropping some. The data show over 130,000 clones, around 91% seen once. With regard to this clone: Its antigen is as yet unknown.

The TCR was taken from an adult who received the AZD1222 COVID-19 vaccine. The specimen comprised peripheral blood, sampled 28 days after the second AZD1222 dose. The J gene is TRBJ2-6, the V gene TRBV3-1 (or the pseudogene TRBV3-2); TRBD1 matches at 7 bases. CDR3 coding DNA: TGTGCCAGCAGCCAAGGGACAGGCTCTGGGGCCAACGTCCTGACTTTC. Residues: CASSQGTGSGANVLTF.